The clone carrying this TCR beta chain has a single count. The sample comes from a study of control samples from healthy donors and cancer patients. The assay was immunoSEQ multiplex PCR, and TCRdb's table has in-frame clones only and misses some. The top ten hold about 2.5% of the sample, which has 100,000 to 150,000 clones, approximately 90% seen once. The germline CDR1 and CDR2 sequences are WNHNN and SYGVQD (reference sequence). The CDR3 consists of 19 residues. Trimming cost V 3 bases and J 7 bases; bases outside gene matches: 13. This clonotype was sampled from a man between 18 and 35 years old in good health. The genes are TRBV10-1 and TRBJ2-1; 15 bases align to TRBD2. Sequencing was carried out using blood. The CDR3 DNA sequence: TGCGCCAGCAGTGAAGACAGGGGGACTAGCGGGAGGACTCAAAATGAGCAGTTCTTC. It encodes CASSEDRGTSGRTQNEQFF.